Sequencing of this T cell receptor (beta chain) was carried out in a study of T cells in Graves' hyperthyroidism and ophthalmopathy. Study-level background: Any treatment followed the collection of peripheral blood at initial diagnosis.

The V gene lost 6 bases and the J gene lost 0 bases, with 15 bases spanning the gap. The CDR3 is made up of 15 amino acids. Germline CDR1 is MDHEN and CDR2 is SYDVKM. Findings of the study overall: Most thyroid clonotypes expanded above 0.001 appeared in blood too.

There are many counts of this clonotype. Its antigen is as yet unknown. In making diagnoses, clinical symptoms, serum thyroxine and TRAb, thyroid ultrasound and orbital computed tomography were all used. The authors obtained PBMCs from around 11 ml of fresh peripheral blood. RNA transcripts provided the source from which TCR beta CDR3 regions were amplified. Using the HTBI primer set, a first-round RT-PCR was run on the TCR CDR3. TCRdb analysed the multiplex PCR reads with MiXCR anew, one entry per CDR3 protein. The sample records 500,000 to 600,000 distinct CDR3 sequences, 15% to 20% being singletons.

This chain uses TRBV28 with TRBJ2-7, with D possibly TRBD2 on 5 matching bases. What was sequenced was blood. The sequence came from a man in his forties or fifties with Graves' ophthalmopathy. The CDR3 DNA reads TGTGCCAGCAGCTCCGGTAGCGTGAGCTCCTACGAGCAGTACTTC. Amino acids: CASSSGSVSSYEQYF.